Listed below are T cell receptor beta chains from one sample, sequenced in a study of neurological immune-mediated disorders. Via MiXCR, TCRdb re-called the 5' RACE reads, giving one row per CDR3 protein. This sample yields around 47,000 distinct CDR3 sequences, of which approximately 12% are seen a single time; around 1.3% belongs to the top ten. Material: PBMCs. Every receptor here comes from a female donor in good health. The CDR3 runs from the conserved cysteine through the conserved F or W. Each record gives: V gene, D gene, J gene, clone size, CDR3 protein, CDR3 DNA. The D gene is left open where the match is weak. Clone size is stated in some rows and not others, as once, few, many or a class when expanded.

>TRBV29-1|NA|TRBJ1-1|many
CSVGQNMNTEAFF
TGCAGCGTCGGACAGAACATGAACACTGAAGCTTTCTTT
>TRBV5-1|NA|TRBJ2-3|many
CASSLAGKPSTDTQYF
TGCGCCAGCAGCTTGGCCGGAAAGCCGAGCACAGATACGCAGTATTTT
>TRBV7-9|NA|TRBJ2-3|NA
CASRDTGSHGTQYF
TGTGCCAGCAGAGATACGGGAAGTCACGGTACGCAGTATTTT
>TRBV5-1|TRBD2|TRBJ2-3|medium-sized
CASSFAAGEKDTQYF
TGCGCCAGCAGCTTCGCCGCGGGAGAAAAAGATACGCAGTATTTT
>TRBV3-1|NA|TRBJ2-1|many
CASSQDGDFKGYNEQFF
TGTGCCAGCAGCCAAGATGGGGACTTCAAGGGATACAATGAGCAGTTCTTC
>TRBV6-5|TRBD2|TRBJ2-3|many
CASSYSILAVTDTQYF
TGTGCCAGCAGTTACTCGATACTAGCGGTCACAGATACGCAGTATTTT
>TRBV27|NA|TRBJ1-2|many
CASSSTEHNYGYTF
TGTGCCAGCAGTTCCACAGAGCATAACTATGGCTACACCTTC
>TRBV18|NA|TRBJ2-3|many
CASSPRMGADTQYF
TGTGCCAGCTCACCCCGCATGGGGGCAGATACGCAGTATTTT
>TRBV12-3/TRBV12-4|NA|TRBJ1-1|many
CASSLQLNTEAFF
TGTGCCAGCAGTTTACAGCTGAACACTGAAGCTTTCTTT
>TRBV5-6|NA|TRBJ1-1|many
CASSFEGTTSAEAFF
TGTGCCAGCAGCTTTGAAGGGACTACTAGCGCTGAAGCTTTCTTT
>TRBV20-1|NA|TRBJ2-7|many
CSARLSAYEQYF
TGCAGTGCAAGACTAAGCGCCTACGAGCAGTACTTC
>TRBV29-1|NA|TRBJ2-5|many
CSVEEFQAATQYF
TGCAGCGTTGAAGAGTTCCAGGCCGCGACCCAGTACTTC
>TRBV4-2|NA|TRBJ1-2|many
CASSQEGFYGYTF
TGTGCCAGCAGCCAAGAGGGTTTCTATGGCTACACCTTC
>TRBV3-1|TRBD2|TRBJ2-3|many
CASSQGGGTTDTQYF
TGTGCCAGCAGCCAAGGCGGGGGGACCACAGATACGCAGTATTTT
>TRBV6-5|NA|TRBJ2-4|many
CASSYKGAAKNIQYF
TGTGCCAGCAGTTACAAAGGTGCGGCCAAAAACATTCAGTACTTC
>TRBV3-1|NA|TRBJ1-2|many
CASSQDHRYYGYTF
TGTGCCAGCAGCCAAGACCACAGGTACTATGGCTACACCTTC
>TRBV18|NA|TRBJ1-1|few
CASSSSEEAFF
TGTGCCAGCTCCTCGTCGGAGGAAGCTTTCTTT
>TRBV27|NA|TRBJ2-7|NA
CASMRGRGPIHEQYF
TGTGCCAGCATGCGTGGGAGAGGCCCTATCCACGAGCAGTACTTC
>TRBV7-9|NA|TRBJ2-3|many
CASSTPRSSSDTQYF
TGTGCCAGCAGCACCCCCCGCAGTAGCAGTGATACGCAGTATTTT
>TRBV5-1|TRBD1|TRBJ1-1|many
CASRDQGDTEAFF
TGCGCCAGCAGGGATCAGGGGGACACTGAAGCTTTCTTT
>TRBV5-1|NA|TRBJ1-1|NA
CASSLRAAPGGTEAFF
TGCGCCAGCAGCTTGAGGGCGGCCCCGGGGGGAACTGAAGCTTTCTTT
>TRBV6-5|NA|TRBJ2-6|many
CASSPAHSGANVLTF
TGTGCCAGCAGTCCTGCCCACTCTGGGGCCAACGTCCTGACTTTC
>TRBV30|NA|TRBJ2-1|many
CAWSSKGVGFTSYNEQFF
TGTGCCTGGAGTTCAAAGGGAGTGGGGTTTACCTCCTACAATGAGCAGTTCTTC
>TRBV7-9|NA|TRBJ2-7|many
CASSFVRGANYEQYF
TGTGCCAGCAGCTTTGTTCGGGGGGCCAATTACGAGCAGTACTTC
>TRBV5-1|TRBD2|TRBJ2-3|many
CASRRTSGSGADTQYF
TGCGCCAGCCGGAGGACTAGCGGGAGTGGTGCAGATACGCAGTATTTT
>TRBV2|TRBD2|TRBJ2-1|many
CASRNSGGAGEQFF
TGTGCCAGCAGGAATAGCGGGGGGGCCGGTGAGCAGTTCTTC
>TRBV12-3/TRBV12-4|NA|TRBJ1-2|many
CASSLREGSGYTF
TGTGCCAGCAGTTTAAGGGAGGGGTCTGGCTACACCTTC
>TRBV7-3|NA|TRBJ1-1|many
CASSANGFTEAFF
TGTGCCAGCAGCGCAAACGGATTCACTGAAGCTTTCTTT
>TRBV20-1|TRBD1|TRBJ2-7|many
CSARDARGTGDEQYF
TGCAGTGCTAGAGACGCGAGGGGGACAGGGGACGAGCAGTACTTC
>TRBV7-8|NA|TRBJ1-1|many
CASSSTLGVNTEAFF
TGTGCCAGCAGCTCCACTCTCGGGGTGAACACTGAAGCTTTCTTT
>TRBV10-3|NA|TRBJ2-3|many
CAISESTDTQYF
TGTGCCATCAGTGAAAGCACAGATACGCAGTATTTT
>TRBV7-9|NA|TRBJ1-6|many
CASGRDGNSPLHF
TGTGCCAGCGGACGTGACGGGAATTCACCCCTCCACTTT
>TRBV5-5|NA|TRBJ2-1|many
CASSNEGGIRAGDEQFF
TGTGCCAGCAGCAATGAGGGCGGGATCAGGGCAGGCGATGAGCAGTTCTTC
>TRBV5-1|NA|TRBJ1-1|many
CASSLADWGTEAFF
TGCGCCAGCAGCTTGGCCGATTGGGGTACTGAAGCTTTCTTT
>TRBV6-6|TRBD2|TRBJ2-3|many
CASSRGTSGGADTQYF
TGTGCCAGCAGTCGGGGCACTAGCGGGGGAGCAGATACGCAGTATTTT
>TRBV29-1|NA|TRBJ1-1|many
CSLRLPGRTEAFF
TGCAGCCTGCGGTTGCCCGGGCGAACTGAAGCTTTCTTT
>TRBV5-1|NA|TRBJ2-1|many
CASSLGNPTYNEQFF
TGCGCCAGCAGCTTGGGAAACCCAACTTACAATGAGCAGTTCTTC
>TRBV11-2|NA|TRBJ2-7|many
CASSFADTSYEQYF
TGTGCCAGCAGCTTCGCAGATACTTCCTACGAGCAGTACTTC
>TRBV27|NA|TRBJ1-1|many
CASSFNAGAEAFF
TGTGCCAGCAGTTTCAACGCGGGGGCTGAAGCTTTCTTT
>TRBV9|NA|TRBJ2-3|many
CASSVADTQYF
TGTGCCAGCAGCGTGGCAGATACGCAGTATTTT
>TRBV20-1|TRBD2|TRBJ2-6|NA
CSATSGSVSGANVLTF
TGCAGTGCGACAAGCGGGAGCGTCTCTGGGGCCAACGTCCTGACTTTC
>TRBV6-5|NA|TRBJ1-1|many
CASSSSTGNTEAFF
TGTGCCAGCAGTTCCAGCACGGGGAACACTGAAGCTTTCTTT
>TRBV12-3/TRBV12-4|TRBD2|TRBJ2-3|many
CASSLAKSSGGWVSGTDTQYF
TGTGCCAGCAGTTTAGCGAAGTCTAGCGGGGGGTGGGTGAGTGGCACAGATACGCAGTATTTT
>TRBV12-3/TRBV12-4|NA|TRBJ2-7|many
CASSLGPSYEQYF
TGTGCCAGCAGTTTAGGCCCCTCCTACGAGCAGTACTTC
>TRBV12-3/TRBV12-4|NA|TRBJ2-2|many
CASSLVGYGGELFF
TGTGCCAGCAGTTTGGTGGGGTATGGCGGGGAGCTGTTTTTT
>TRBV5-1|TRBD2|TRBJ2-2|many
CASSRTSGENTGELFF
TGCGCCAGCAGCCGGACTAGCGGGGAGAACACCGGGGAGCTGTTTTTT
>TRBV27|NA|TRBJ2-3|NA
CASSFGFTDTQYF
TGTGCCAGCAGTTTTGGGTTCACAGATACGCAGTATTTT
>TRBV14|NA|TRBJ1-2|many
CASSQDWTANYGYTF
TGTGCCAGCAGCCAAGATTGGACAGCCAACTATGGCTACACCTTC
>TRBV5-1|TRBD2|TRBJ2-1|NA
CASRRLAGASSYNEQFF
TGCGCCAGCAGGAGACTAGCGGGTGCCAGCTCCTACAATGAGCAGTTCTTC
>TRBV29-1|NA|TRBJ1-1|many
CSAAGTYTEAFF
TGCAGCGCCGCGGGGACGTACACTGAAGCTTTCTTT
>TRBV29-1|TRBD1|TRBJ1-2|many
CSVEATGGYGYTF
TGCAGCGTTGAAGCGACAGGGGGCTATGGCTACACCTTC
>TRBV20-1|TRBD1|TRBJ1-2|many
CSAYRDRNNGYTF
TGCAGTGCTTACCGGGACAGAAACAATGGCTACACCTTC